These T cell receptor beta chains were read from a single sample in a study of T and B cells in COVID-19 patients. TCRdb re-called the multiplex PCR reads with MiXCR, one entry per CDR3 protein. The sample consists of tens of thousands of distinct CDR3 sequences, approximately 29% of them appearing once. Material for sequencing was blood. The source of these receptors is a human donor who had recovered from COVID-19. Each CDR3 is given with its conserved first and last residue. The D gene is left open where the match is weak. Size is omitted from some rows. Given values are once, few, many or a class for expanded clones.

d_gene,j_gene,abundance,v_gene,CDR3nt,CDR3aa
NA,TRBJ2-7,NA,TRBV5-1,TGCGCCAGCAGCGCAACAGGGCTTCCCTACGAGCAGTACTTC,CASSATGLPYEQYF
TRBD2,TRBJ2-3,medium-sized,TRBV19,TGTGCCACTGGACTAGCGGGTTTGACAAGCACAGATACGCAGTATTTT,CATGLAGLTSTDTQYF
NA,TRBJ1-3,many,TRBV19,TGTGCCAGTAGTATCGCGGGGAACTCTGGAAACACCATATATTTT,CASSIAGNSGNTIYF
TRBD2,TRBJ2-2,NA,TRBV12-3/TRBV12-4,TGTGCCAGCAGGGAGACTAGCGCCGGGGAGCTGTTTTTT,CASRETSAGELFF
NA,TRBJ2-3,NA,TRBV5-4,TGCGCCAGCAACTGGGAAAGCCCGGATACGCAGTATTTT,CASNWESPDTQYF
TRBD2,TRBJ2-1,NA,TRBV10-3,TGTGCCATCAGTCAACCCACCACTAGCGGCCTTCTGGATGAGCAGTTCTTC,CAISQPTTSGLLDEQFF
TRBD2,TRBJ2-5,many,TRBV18,TGTGCCAGCTCACCTGCCCTAGCGGGAGGTCTGGAGACCCAGTACTTC,CASSPALAGGLETQYF
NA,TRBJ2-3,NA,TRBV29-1,TGCAGCGCAGGGGACCAAAGCACAGATACGCAGTATTTT,CSAGDQSTDTQYF
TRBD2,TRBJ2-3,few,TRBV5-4,TGCGCCAGCAGCTTCCTCTCCGGGAGGGGAAGCACAGATACGCAGTATTTT,CASSFLSGRGSTDTQYF
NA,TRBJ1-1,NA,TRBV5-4,TGTGCCAGCAGCTCCCCCGACAGGCCGAACACTGAAGCTTTCTTT,CASSSPDRPNTEAFF
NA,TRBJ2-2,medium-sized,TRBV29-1,TGCAGCGTTGGGGTGCGATATACCGGGGAGCTGTTTTTT,CSVGVRYTGELFF
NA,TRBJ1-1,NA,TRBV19,TGTGCCAGTAGTATGCACCGGGACACTGCTGAAGCTTTCTTT,CASSMHRDTAEAFF